This T cell receptor beta chain was profiled in a study of T cell repertoires in cytomegalovirus infection. The wider study: Recently identified HLA-C-restricted CMV epitopes were among the peptides used. From public TCR beta signatures came an indication of both CMV infection and matching HLA type. Whole-study results and caveats: Across the ex vivo response, the dominant clonotypes were HLA-C-restricted CMV-specific TCR beta clonotypes. Individuals carrying CMV plus the relevant HLA were identified by cumulative frequency of public TCR beta families.

The germline CDR1 and CDR2 sequences are MNHEY and SMNVEV (reference sequence). This CDR3 has 15 amino acids. V shed 5 bases and J 6 bases; nucleotides not matched to a gene: 9. Using its own MiXCR run on the reads, TCRdb lists one record per CDR3 protein. The sample records under 50,000 distinct CDR3 sequences, roughly 20% being singletons. On this clonotype: Its antigen is as yet unknown.

The material was CD8+ T cells from cultured PBMCs, obtained from culture after CMV antigen stimulation. V is TRBV27 and J is TRBJ1-2, with TRBD1 identical over 10 bases. This TCR was recovered from a human donor in good health (CMV status not recorded). Some clones in this sample may be carry-over from other donors' samples. In nucleotides, the CDR3 is TGTGCCAGCAGTCCCAGACAGGGGGCGAGTCATGGCTACACCTTC. Protein product: CASSPRQGASHGYTF.